Only a few counts were recorded for the clone carrying this T cell receptor beta chain. The data were obtained in a study of T cell repertoires in cytomegalovirus infection. The CDR3 covers 16 residues. The germline CDR1 and CDR2 sequences are SGHAT and FQNNGV. V lost 2 bases and J lost 0, with 11 bases in between. TCRdb ran MiXCR on the reads and lists one entry per CDR3 protein. The table lists 150,000 to 200,000 distinct CDR3 sequences, approximately 15% of them singletons, with 27% in the top ten. The clonotype comes from a human donor in good health (CMV status not recorded). Some clones in this sample may be carry-over from other donors' samples. Sequencing was performed on PBMCs. The J gene is TRBJ2-4, the V gene TRBV11-2; D is ambiguous. The CDR3 here is CASSLRAALAKNIQYF. The CDR3 nucleotides read TGTGCCAGCAGCTTAAGGGCAGCCTTAGCCAAAAACATTCAGTACTTC.